A selection of T cell receptor beta chains follows, all from one sample in a study of cytomegalovirus exposure and HLA in healthy donors. Sequencing was performed with immunoSEQ multiplex PCR; in TCRdb, only in-frame clones are kept and a portion is missing. The sample lists around 150,000 clones, 75% to 80% occurring once. The sample was PBMCs. The receptor source for this set is a woman aged 50 to 60 in good health and CMV-seropositive. Both conserved end residues are part of each CDR3.

v_gene | len | CDR3aa
TRBV5-6 | 15 | CASSLTGVTYNEQFF
TRBV2 | 14 | CASSAGVANYGYTF
TRBV9 | 14 | CASSDRDNVNEQFF
TRBV2 | 17 | CASSEEGLPDKYYGYTF
TRBV2 | 13 | CASKGQYNQPQHF
TRBV7-9 | 12 | CASQEVNTEAFF
TRBV2 | 15 | CASRDPRGVNQPQHF
TRBV19 | 14 | CASSLPGTGGGYTF
TRBV29-1 | 11 | CSVEGRDTQYF
TRBV7-3 | 17 | CASSLRPGTSGQETQYF
TRBV10-3 | 15 | CAISDINSSNQPQHF
TRBV28 | 14 | CASRAQGATYEQYF
TRBV10-3 | 14 | CAIRTGTNTGELFF
TRBV25-1 | 16 | CASSPWEGLYNSPLHF
TRBV7-8 | 16 | CASSFFRGYSNQPQHF
TRBV27 | 16 | CASRASTGRSNSPLHF
TRBV7-9 | 13 | CASSLSGNTEAFF
TRBV7-8 | 16 | CASSPLDRTDSYEQYF
TRBV19 | 18 | CASSYSGVVSVRNSPLHF
TRBV6-1 | 12 | CASGLSSYEQYF
TRBV6-5 | 14 | CASMGGVRNTEAFF
TRBV25-1 | 14 | CASSASGGADTQYF
TRBV6-6 | 15 | CASRLTGEANEKLFF
TRBV9 | 14 | CASSSGQGADTQYF
TRBV27 | 15 | CASRKTASPSYEQYF
TRBV19 | 13 | CASSIDHMKTQYF
TRBV4-1 | 17 | CASSQDREGSGSYEQYF
TRBV10-3 | 12 | CAISGGGYEQYF
TRBV7-2 | 15 | CASSVGTDRFYEQYF
TRBV9 | 15 | CASSVEPAMNTEAFF
TRBV6-1 | 15 | CASTHPGRANYGYTF
TRBV7-8 | 13 | CASSQDRAQPQHF
TRBV28 | 13 | CASSPPRPGGAFF
TRBV7-8 | 16 | CASSAGLASLADTQYF
TRBV15 | 13 | CATSRDYRGTLHF
TRBV7-6 | 14 | CASSSGQGYSPLHF
TRBV5-4 | 13 | CASSLTGDYGYTF
TRBV19 | 15 | CASSITQGRASPLHF
TRBV9 | 15 | CASSLHRERNTEAFF
TRBV5-4 | 13 | CASSLAGNYGYTF
TRBV4-1 | 14 | CASSQDQGSYEQYF
TRBV7-2 | 16 | CASSPVAIATNEKLFF
TRBV4-1 | 17 | CASSQDPSGSWSDTQYF
TRBV7-8 | 14 | CASSTGTLGQPQHF
TRBV6-5 | 14 | CASSSTGSGNTIYF